The 10 T cell receptor beta chains in this list originate from one sample, sequenced in a study of siplizumab effects on memory and regulatory T cells. Method: immunoSEQ multiplex PCR; TCRdb's copy keeps in-frame clones and lacks some. In the table there are more than 90,000 clones, about nine tenths of which are singletons. The sequenced material came from non-Treg CD4+ T cells sorted from blood. Receptor source: a human donor in good health.

The J gene is TRBJ2-5, the V gene TRBV27; 16 bases match TRBD2. The germline gives CDR1 MNHEY, CDR2 SMNVEV (reference sequence). This CDR3 is built from 16 residues. J gave up 7 bases and V 4 bases, and 6 bases lay outside the gene matches. CDR3 loop: CASSYGTSGRGGTQYF. CDR3 in DNA: TGTGCCAGCAGTTACGGGACTAGCGGGAGGGGGGGGACCCAGTACTTC.

The V and J genes are TRBV9 and TRBJ2-3, with D perhaps given as TRBD1 or TRBD2 (5 bases each). Trimming left V 4 bases short and J 1 base short, with 16 bases between. Germline assignment: CDR1 SGDLS and CDR2 YYNGEE. This CDR3 spans 16 amino acids. The CDR3 DNA reads as TGTGCCAGCAGCCCCAGTAGGGACGCAGGCACAGATACGCAGTATTTT. It yields the protein CASSPSRDAGTDTQYF. The whole variable domain, filled in from reference TRBV9 and TRBJ2-3, reads DSGVTQTPKHLITATGQRVTLRCSPRSGDLSVYWYQQSLDQGLQFLIQYYNGEERAKGNILERFSAQQFPDLHSELNLSSLELGDSALYFCASSPSRDAGTDTQYFGPGTRLTVL.

This rearrangement joins TRBV5-1 to TRBJ2-1; 12 positions match TRBD2. The V gene end was trimmed by 2 bases and the J gene end by 8 bases; junction bases not matched to a gene: 11. Germline loops: CDR1 SGHRS, CDR2 YFSETQ. The CDR3 has 17 residues. The DNA of the CDR3 is TGCGCCAGCAGCTTTTGGGTCGGGACTAGCGGGTTCGATGAGCAGTTCTTC. Translated, it gives CASSFWVGTSGFDEQFF.

The chain combines TRBV18 with TRBJ1-5; no clear D. Trimming cost V 6 bases and J 0 bases, with 18 bases left between them. This CDR3 is 17 amino acids long. CDR1 KGHSH and CDR2 LQKENI come from the germline V gene. The CDR3 DNA is TGTGCCAGCTCGCCCAGGCCTAACACGATTAGCAATCAGCCCCAGCATTTT. The encoded protein is CASSPRPNTISNQPQHF.

This CDR3 reads CASSQVGSGNEQYF. The CDR3 nucleotides are TGCGCCAGCAGCCAAGTTGGTAGCGGGAACGAGCAGTACTTC. The V gene is TRBV4-1, the J gene TRBJ2-7; 8 bases are shared with TRBD2. The CDR3 has 14 amino acids. J was trimmed by 5 bases and V by 1 base; bases with no gene match: 4. Germline loops: CDR1 MGHRA, CDR2 YSYEKL.

This chain joins TRBV2 and TRBJ1-2; D perhaps matches TRBD1 (6 bases). V dropped 4 bases and J dropped 1 base, with 10 bases sitting between them. Looked up from germline, CDR1 is SNHLY and CDR2 is FYNNEI. This CDR3 spans 14 amino acids. This chain's CDR3 is CASSADRFNYGYTF. Written as DNA, the CDR3 is TGTGCCAGCAGTGCGGACAGATTTAACTATGGCTACACCTTC.

This rearrangement joins TRBV19 to TRBJ2-1, with TRBD1 matching over 10 bases. This CDR3 has 15 residues. With V trimmed by 5 bases and J by 9 bases, 10 bases remained unmatched. CDR1 is LNHDA, CDR2 SQIVND, per germline (reference sequence). CDR3 coding DNA: TGTGCCAGTAGTCGTATTGTGGGACAGGGGAGTGAGCAGTTCTTC. It yields the protein CASSRIVGQGSEQFF.

The chain has TRBV7-9 and TRBJ1-2; TRBD1 agrees at 8 bases. V trimming: 4 bases; J trimming: 5 bases; junction bases outside the gene matches: 9. This CDR3 is built from 15 residues. CDR1 and CDR2 from the germline V gene are SEHNR and FQNEAQ (reference sequence). This CDR3 is CASSSSGTGLYGYTF. CDR3 coding DNA: TGTGCCAGCAGCTCTTCCGGGACAGGATTATATGGCTACACCTTC.

As DNA, the CDR3 is TGTGCCAGCAGCGTAGAAGGACGGAGCTCTGGAAACACCATATATTTT. It codes for CASSVEGRSSGNTIYF. The genes are TRBV9 and TRBJ1-3; D is undetermined. Trimming left V 0 bases short and J 0 bases short, with 10 bases between. CDR3 length: 16 residues. Looked up from germline, CDR1 is SGDLS and CDR2 is YYNGEE.

As DNA, the CDR3 is TGTGCCAGCAGTGAAGCGGGAGGTTACACCGGGGAGCTGTTTTTT. This codes for CASSEAGGYTGELFF. V and J are TRBV6-1 and TRBJ2-2, with D possibly being TRBD2 (6 bases). The CDR3 contains 15 residues. V gave up 0 bases and J gave up 3 bases, with 8 bases separating them. Germline values: CDR1 MNHNS, CDR2 SASEGT.